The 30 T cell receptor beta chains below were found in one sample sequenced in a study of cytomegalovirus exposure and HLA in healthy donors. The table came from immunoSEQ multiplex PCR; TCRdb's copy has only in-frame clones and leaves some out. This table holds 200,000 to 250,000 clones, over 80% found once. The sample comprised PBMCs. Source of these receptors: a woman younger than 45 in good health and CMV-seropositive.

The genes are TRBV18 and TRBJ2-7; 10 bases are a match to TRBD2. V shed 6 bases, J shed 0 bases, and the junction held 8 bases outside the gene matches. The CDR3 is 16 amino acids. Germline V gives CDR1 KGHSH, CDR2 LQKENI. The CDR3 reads CASSRKLAGSSYEQYF. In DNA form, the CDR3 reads TGTGCCAGCTCGAGAAAACTAGCGGGGAGCTCCTACGAGCAGTACTTC.

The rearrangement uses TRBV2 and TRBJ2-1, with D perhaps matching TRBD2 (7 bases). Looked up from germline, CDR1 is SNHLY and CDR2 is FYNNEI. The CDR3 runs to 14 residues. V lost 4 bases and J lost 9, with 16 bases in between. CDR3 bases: TGTGCCAGCAGTGGAGGGGGGAGGGCCAGTGAGCAGTTCTTC. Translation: CASSGGGRASEQFF. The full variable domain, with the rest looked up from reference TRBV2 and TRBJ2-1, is EPEVTQTPSHQVTQMGQEVILRCVPISNHLYFYWYRQILGQKVEFLVSFYNNEISEKSEIFDDQFSVERPDGSNFTLKIRSTKLEDSAMYFCASSGGGRASEQFFGPGTRLTVL.

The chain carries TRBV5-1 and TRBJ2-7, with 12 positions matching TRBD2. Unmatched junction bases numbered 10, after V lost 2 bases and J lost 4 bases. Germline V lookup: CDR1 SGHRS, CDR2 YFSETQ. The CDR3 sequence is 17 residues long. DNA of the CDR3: TGCGCCAGCAGCTTCAGGACTAGCGGGGCCATCGGGTACGAGCAGTACTTC. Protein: CASSFRTSGAIGYEQYF. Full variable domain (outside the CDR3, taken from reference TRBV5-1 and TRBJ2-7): KAGVTQTPRYLIKTRGQQVTLSCSPISGHRSVSWYQQTPGQGLQFLFEYFSETQRNKGNFPGRFSGRQFSNSRSEMNVSTLELGDSALYLCASSFRTSGAIGYEQYFGPGTRLTVT.

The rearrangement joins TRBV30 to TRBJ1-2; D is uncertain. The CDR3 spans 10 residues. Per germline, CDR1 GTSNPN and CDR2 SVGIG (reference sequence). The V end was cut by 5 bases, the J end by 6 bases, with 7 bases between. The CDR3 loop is CAWYADGYTF. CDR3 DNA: TGTGCCTGGTATGCAGATGGCTACACCTTC.

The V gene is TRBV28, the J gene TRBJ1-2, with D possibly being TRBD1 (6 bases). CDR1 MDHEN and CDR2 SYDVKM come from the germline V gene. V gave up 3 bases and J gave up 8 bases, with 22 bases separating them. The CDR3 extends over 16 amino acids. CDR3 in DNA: TGTGCCAGCAGTTTTCCGCCCCACACGGAAGGGACAGGCTACACCTTC. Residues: CASSFPPHTEGTGYTF.

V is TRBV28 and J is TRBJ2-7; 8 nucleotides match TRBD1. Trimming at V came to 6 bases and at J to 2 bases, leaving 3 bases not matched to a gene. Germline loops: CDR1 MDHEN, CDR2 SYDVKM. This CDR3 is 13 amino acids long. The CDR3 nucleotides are TGTGCCAGCAGGGGACAGGATACCTACGAGCAGTACTTC. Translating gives CASRGQDTYEQYF.

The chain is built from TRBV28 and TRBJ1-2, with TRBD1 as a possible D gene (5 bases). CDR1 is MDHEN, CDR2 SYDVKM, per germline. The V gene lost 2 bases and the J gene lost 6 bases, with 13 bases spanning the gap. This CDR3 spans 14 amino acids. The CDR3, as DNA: TGTGCCAGCAGTTTACCCCAGGGATCCAATGGCTACACCTTC. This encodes CASSLPQGSNGYTF.

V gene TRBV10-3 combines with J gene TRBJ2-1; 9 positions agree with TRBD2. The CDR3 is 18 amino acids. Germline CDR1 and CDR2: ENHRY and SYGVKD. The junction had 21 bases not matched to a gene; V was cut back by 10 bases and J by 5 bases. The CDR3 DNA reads TGTGCCAGCAATCCCCGGGCGGGAGGGCCCTCGAGAGACAATGAGCAGTTCTTC. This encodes CASNPRAGGPSRDNEQFF.

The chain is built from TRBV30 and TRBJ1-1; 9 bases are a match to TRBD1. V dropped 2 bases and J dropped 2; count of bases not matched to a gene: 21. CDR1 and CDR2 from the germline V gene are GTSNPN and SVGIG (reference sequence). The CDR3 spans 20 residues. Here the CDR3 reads CAWSSGTGPERTTSNTEAFF. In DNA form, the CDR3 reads TGTGCCTGGAGTTCTGGGACAGGGCCGGAACGGACGACTTCAAACACTGAAGCTTTCTTT.

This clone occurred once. As DNA, the CDR3 is TGCAGCGTTGAATCGAGGGCCCGAGGGAACTATGGCTACACCTTC. Translated: CSVESRARGNYGYTF. The chain has TRBV29-1 and TRBJ1-2, with no clear D. Per the germline V gene, CDR1 is SQVTM and CDR2 is ANQGSEA. V lost 2 bases, J lost 2 bases, and 15 bases lay in between. The CDR3 has 15 amino acids.

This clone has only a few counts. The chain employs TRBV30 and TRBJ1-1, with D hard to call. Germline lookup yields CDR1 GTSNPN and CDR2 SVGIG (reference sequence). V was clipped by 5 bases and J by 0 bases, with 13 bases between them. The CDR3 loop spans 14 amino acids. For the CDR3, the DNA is TGTGCCTGGTGCCCGTCCGTGATGAACACTGAAGCTTTCTTT. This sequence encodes CAWCPSVMNTEAFF.

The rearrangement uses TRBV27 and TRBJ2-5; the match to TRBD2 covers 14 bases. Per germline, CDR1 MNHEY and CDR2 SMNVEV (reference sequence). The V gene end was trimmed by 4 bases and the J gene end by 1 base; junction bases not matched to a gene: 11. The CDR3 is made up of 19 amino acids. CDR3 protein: CASSSDRVGTSGSQETQYF. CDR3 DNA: TGTGCCAGCAGTTCCGATCGGGTGGGGACTAGCGGGAGCCAAGAGACCCAGTACTTC.

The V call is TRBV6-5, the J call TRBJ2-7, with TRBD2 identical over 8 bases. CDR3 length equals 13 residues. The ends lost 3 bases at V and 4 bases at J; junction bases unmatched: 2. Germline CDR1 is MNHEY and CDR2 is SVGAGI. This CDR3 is CASSYRGGYEQYF. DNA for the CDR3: TGTGCCAGCAGTTATCGCGGGGGGTACGAGCAGTACTTC.

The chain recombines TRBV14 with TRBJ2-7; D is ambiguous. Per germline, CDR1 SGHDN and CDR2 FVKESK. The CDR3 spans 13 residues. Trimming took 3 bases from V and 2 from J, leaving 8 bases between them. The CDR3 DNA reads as TGTGCCAGCAGCCATCTCATAGCCTACGAGCAGTACTTC. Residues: CASSHLIAYEQYF.

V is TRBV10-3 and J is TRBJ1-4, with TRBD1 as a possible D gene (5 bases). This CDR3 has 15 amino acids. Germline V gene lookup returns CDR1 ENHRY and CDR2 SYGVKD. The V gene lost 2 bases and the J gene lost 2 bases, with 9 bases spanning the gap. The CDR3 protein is CAISEEGTTNEKLFF. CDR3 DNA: TGTGCCATCAGTGAGGAGGGGACCACTAATGAAAAACTGTTTTTT.

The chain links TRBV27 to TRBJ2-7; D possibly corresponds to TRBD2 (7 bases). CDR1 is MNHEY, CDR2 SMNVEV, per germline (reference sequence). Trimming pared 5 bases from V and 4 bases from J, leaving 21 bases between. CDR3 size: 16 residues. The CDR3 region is CASSAGAEGRLYEQYF. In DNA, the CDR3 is TGTGCCAGCAGTGCGGGGGCCGAGGGACGGTTATACGAGCAGTACTTC.

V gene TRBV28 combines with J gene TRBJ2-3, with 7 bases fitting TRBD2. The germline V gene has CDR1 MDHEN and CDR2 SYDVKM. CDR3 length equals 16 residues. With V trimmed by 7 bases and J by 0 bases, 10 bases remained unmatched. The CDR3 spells CASNLAEVPSTDTQYF. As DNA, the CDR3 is TGTGCCAGCAATCTAGCGGAGGTTCCTAGCACAGATACGCAGTATTTT.

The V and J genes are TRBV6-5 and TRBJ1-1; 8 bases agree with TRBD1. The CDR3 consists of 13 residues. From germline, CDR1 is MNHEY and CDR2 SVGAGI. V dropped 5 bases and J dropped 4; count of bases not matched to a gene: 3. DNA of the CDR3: TGTGCCAGCAGTGAGACAGGGGCCACTGAAGCTTTCTTT. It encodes CASSETGATEAFF.

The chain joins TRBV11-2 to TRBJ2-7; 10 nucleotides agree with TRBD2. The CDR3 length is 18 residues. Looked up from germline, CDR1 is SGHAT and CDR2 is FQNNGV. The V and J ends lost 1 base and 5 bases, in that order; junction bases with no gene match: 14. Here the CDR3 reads CASSLGWSSSGRLNEQYF. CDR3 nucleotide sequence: TGTGCCAGCAGCTTAGGCTGGTCTTCTAGCGGGAGATTAAACGAGCAGTACTTC.

The DNA of the CDR3 is TGTGCCAGCAGCGGGACAGGGAACTATGGCTACACCTTC. Translating gives CASSGTGNYGYTF. The chain recombines TRBV9 with TRBJ1-2; TRBD1 agrees at 8 bases. CDR3 length equals 13 residues. J was trimmed by 2 bases and V by 3 bases; bases with no gene match: 0. CDR1 is SGDLS and CDR2 is YYNGEE in the germline V gene.

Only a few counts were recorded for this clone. The CDR3, as DNA: TGTGCCACCGATACTAGCGGGACGTCCCACGAGCAGTACTTC. Its protein product is CATDTSGTSHEQYF. The V gene is TRBV6-1, the J gene TRBJ2-7; 10 positions agree with TRBD2. The germline V gene has CDR1 MNHNS and CDR2 SASEGT. J gave up 5 bases and V 10 bases, and 11 bases lay outside the gene matches. The CDR3 has 14 amino acids.

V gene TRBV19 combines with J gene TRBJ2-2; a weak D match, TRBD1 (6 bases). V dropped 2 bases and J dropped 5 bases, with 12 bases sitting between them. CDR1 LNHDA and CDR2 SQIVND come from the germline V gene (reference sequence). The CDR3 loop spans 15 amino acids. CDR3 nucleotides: TGTGCCAGTAGTATAAAGGGGGATTTAACCGGGGAGCTGTTTTTT. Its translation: CASSIKGDLTGELFF.

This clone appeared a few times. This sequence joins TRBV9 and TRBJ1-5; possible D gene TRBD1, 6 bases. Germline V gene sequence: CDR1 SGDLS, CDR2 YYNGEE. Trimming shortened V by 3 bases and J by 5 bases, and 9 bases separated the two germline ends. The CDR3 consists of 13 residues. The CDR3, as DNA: TGTGCCAGCAGCGCGGGGGGCTATCAGCCCCAGCATTTT. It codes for CASSAGGYQPQHF.

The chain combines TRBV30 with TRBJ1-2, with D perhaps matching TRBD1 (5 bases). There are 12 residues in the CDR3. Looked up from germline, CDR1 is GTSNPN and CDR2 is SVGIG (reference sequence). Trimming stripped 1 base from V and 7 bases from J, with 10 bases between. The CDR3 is CAWSAQAGGYTF. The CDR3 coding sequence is TGTGCCTGGAGTGCACAGGCTGGTGGCTACACCTTC.

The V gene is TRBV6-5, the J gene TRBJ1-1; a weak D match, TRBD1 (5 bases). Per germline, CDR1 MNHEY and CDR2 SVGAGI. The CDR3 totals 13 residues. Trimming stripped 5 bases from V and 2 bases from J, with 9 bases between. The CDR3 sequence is CASSKQVNTEAFF. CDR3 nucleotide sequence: TGTGCCAGCAGTAAACAGGTAAACACTGAAGCTTTCTTT.

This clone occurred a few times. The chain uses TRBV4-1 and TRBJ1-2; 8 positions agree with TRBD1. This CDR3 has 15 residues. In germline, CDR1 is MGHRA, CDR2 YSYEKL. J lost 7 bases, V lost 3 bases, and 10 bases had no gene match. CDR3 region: CASSHVQGELRGYTF. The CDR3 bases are TGCGCCAGCAGCCATGTACAGGGGGAGTTGCGTGGCTACACCTTC.

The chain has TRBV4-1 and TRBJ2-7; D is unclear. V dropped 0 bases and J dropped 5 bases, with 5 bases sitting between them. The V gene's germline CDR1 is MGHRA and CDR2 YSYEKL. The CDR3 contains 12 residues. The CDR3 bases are TGCGCCAGCAGCCAAGATCCGGACGAGCAGTACTTC. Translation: CASSQDPDEQYF.

The CDR3 DNA is TGTGCCAGCAGCCCTCGACAGGGTTCCTACGAGCAGTACTTC. Translated, it gives CASSPRQGSYEQYF. The V gene is TRBV11-2, the J gene TRBJ2-7; TRBD1 matches 7 bases. Germline V lookup: CDR1 SGHAT, CDR2 FQNNGV. This CDR3 is built from 14 residues. Germline trimming cut 5 bases from V and 1 base from J; bases unmatched to any gene: 5.

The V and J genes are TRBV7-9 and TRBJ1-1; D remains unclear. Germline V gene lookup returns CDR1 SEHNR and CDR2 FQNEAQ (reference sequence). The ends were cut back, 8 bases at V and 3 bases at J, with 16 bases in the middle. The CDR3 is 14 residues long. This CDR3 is CASWVAAGDTEAFF. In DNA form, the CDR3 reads TGTGCCAGCTGGGTGGCCGCCGGGGACACTGAAGCTTTCTTT.

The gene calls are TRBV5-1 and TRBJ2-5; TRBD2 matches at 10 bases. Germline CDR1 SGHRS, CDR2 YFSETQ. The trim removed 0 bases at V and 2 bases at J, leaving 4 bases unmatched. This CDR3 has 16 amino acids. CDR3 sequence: CASSLAPSGSQETQYF. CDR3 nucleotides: TGCGCCAGCAGCTTGGCGCCTAGCGGGAGTCAAGAGACCCAGTACTTC.